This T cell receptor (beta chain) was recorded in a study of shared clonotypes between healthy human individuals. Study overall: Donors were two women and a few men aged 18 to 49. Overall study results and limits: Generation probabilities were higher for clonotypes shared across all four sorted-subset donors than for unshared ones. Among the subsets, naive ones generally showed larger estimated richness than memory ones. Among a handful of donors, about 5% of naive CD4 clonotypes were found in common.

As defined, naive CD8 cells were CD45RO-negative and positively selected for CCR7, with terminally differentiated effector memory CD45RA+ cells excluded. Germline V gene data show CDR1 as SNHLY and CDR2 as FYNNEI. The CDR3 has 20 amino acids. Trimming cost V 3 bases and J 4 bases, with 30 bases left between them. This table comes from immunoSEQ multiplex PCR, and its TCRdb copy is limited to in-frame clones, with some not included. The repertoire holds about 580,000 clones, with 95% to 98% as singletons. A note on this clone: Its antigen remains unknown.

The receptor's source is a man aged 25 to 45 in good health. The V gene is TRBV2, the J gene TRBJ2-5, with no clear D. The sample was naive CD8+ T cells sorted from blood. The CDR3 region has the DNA TGTGCCAGCAGTGACCCGCAATTTGGAGCCGGAATTGGAGAATTAGAGACCCAGTACTTC. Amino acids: CASSDPQFGAGIGELETQYF.